The T cell receptor (beta chain) described here comes from a study of response to subunit inactivated influenza vaccine. Study findings and constraints: Each seasonal flu vaccination may recruit only limited new T cells, authors suggested.

As to this clonotype: The antigen is undetermined.

TCRdb processed the RT-PCR reads anew with MiXCR; each CDR3 protein has one entry. The sample carries 700,000 to 900,000 distinct CDR3 sequences, approximately 22% recorded once. The sample in question was PBMCs from blood, obtained approximately 5 days after vaccination. The sequence was obtained from a man in his forties or fifties who received an inactivated influenza vaccine.

The CDR3 coding sequence is TGTGCCAGCAGCTTAGACGGGTCGGGGGTACCGACCCAGTACTTC. It encodes CASSLDGSGVPTQYF. The V call is TRBV7-2, the J call TRBJ2-5, with TRBD2 as a possible D gene (6 bases). CDR3 size: 15 residues. In germline, CDR1 is SGHTA, CDR2 FQGNSA. V was shortened by 1 base and J by 7 bases, with 16 bases between the two germline ends.